The rows below give T cell receptor beta chains drawn from one sample of a study of T cell responses to AZD1222 COVID-19 vaccine. Libraries were prepared by immunoSEQ multiplex PCR; TCRdb keeps only in-frame clonotypes and omits some of them. This table has 250,000 to 300,000 clones, roughly 93% appearing once. This specimen consisted of peripheral blood, obtained 28 days after the second AZD1222 dose. The receptors here all came from an adult who received the AZD1222 COVID-19 vaccine. Each CDR3 is given with its conserved first and last residue. Fields, in order: V gene, D gene, clone size, J gene, CDR3 protein, CDR3 DNA. A D gene is named only where the DNA matches it firmly. Clone sizes are given selectively: once, few, many, or a class where the clone is expanded.

v_gene: TRBV29-1
d_gene: TRBD2
abundance: NA
j_gene: TRBJ2-1
CDR3aa: CSVVGEGNEQFF
CDR3nt: TGCAGCGTTGTAGGGGAGGGGAATGAGCAGTTCTTC

v_gene: TRBV6-6
d_gene: TRBD1
abundance: NA
j_gene: TRBJ1-3
CDR3aa: CASSYRGPDTIYF
CDR3nt: TGTGCCAGCAGCTACAGGGGGCCGGACACCATATATTTT

v_gene: TRBV5-6
d_gene: NA
abundance: NA
j_gene: TRBJ1-2
CDR3aa: CASNTWWGNYGYTF
CDR3nt: TGTGCCAGCAACACTTGGTGGGGGAACTATGGCTACACCTTC

v_gene: TRBV11-2
d_gene: NA
abundance: NA
j_gene: TRBJ2-2
CDR3aa: CASSLQGGTGELFF
CDR3nt: TGTGCCAGCAGCTTACAGGGCGGCACCGGGGAGCTGTTTTTT

v_gene: TRBV9
d_gene: TRBD1
abundance: NA
j_gene: TRBJ1-6
CDR3aa: CASSVTGTANSPLHF
CDR3nt: TGTGCCAGCAGCGTAACCGGGACAGCTAATTCACCCCTCCACTTT

v_gene: TRBV29-1
d_gene: TRBD1
abundance: NA
j_gene: TRBJ2-5
CDR3aa: CSVDTGGRETQYF
CDR3nt: TGCAGCGTTGATACAGGGGGCAGAGAGACCCAGTACTTC

v_gene: TRBV19
d_gene: TRBD2
abundance: NA
j_gene: TRBJ2-2
CDR3aa: CASRTSGGQELFF
CDR3nt: TGTGCCAGCCGGACTAGCGGGGGCCAGGAGCTGTTTTTT

v_gene: TRBV9
d_gene: NA
abundance: NA
j_gene: TRBJ2-2
CDR3aa: CASSVDSANTGELFF
CDR3nt: TGTGCCAGCAGCGTAGACAGCGCGAACACCGGGGAGCTGTTTTTT

v_gene: TRBV4-1
d_gene: NA
abundance: NA
j_gene: TRBJ1-5
CDR3aa: CASSQEGEGQPQHF
CDR3nt: TGCGCCAGCAGCCAAGAAGGGGAGGGTCAGCCCCAGCATTTT

v_gene: TRBV4-1
d_gene: TRBD2
abundance: NA
j_gene: TRBJ2-5
CDR3aa: CASSQEAGIKETQYF
CDR3nt: TGCGCCAGCAGCCAAGAAGCGGGAATAAAAGAGACCCAGTACTTC

v_gene: TRBV2
d_gene: NA
abundance: NA
j_gene: TRBJ1-5
CDR3aa: CASRGDSVSNQPQHF
CDR3nt: TGTGCCAGCAGGGGTGACAGCGTTAGCAATCAGCCCCAGCATTTT

v_gene: TRBV19
d_gene: TRBD1
abundance: NA
j_gene: TRBJ1-5
CDR3aa: CASSQGARSQHF
CDR3nt: TGTGCCAGTTCTCAGGGGGCGAGGTCCCAGCATTTT

v_gene: TRBV2
d_gene: NA
abundance: NA
j_gene: TRBJ2-7
CDR3aa: CASSAGSNEQYF
CDR3nt: TGTGCCAGCAGTGCAGGGAGCAACGAGCAGTACTTC

v_gene: TRBV11-2
d_gene: NA
abundance: NA
j_gene: TRBJ2-2
CDR3aa: CASSLLGSGELFF
CDR3nt: TGTGCCAGCAGCCTACTAGGTTCCGGGGAGCTGTTTTTT

v_gene: TRBV2
d_gene: NA
abundance: NA
j_gene: TRBJ1-2
CDR3aa: CASRAPTDNYGYTF
CDR3nt: TGTGCCAGCAGAGCCCCGACGGATAACTATGGCTACACCTTC

v_gene: TRBV30
d_gene: NA
abundance: NA
j_gene: TRBJ1-4
CDR3aa: CAWSAPRRGTNEKLFF
CDR3nt: TGTGCCTGGAGTGCGCCTAGACGGGGAACTAATGAAAAACTGTTTTTT

v_gene: TRBV19
d_gene: NA
abundance: NA
j_gene: TRBJ1-5
CDR3aa: CASSNHNNQPQHF
CDR3nt: TGTGCCAGTAGTAACCACAACAATCAGCCCCAGCATTTT

v_gene: TRBV6-5
d_gene: NA
abundance: NA
j_gene: TRBJ2-7
CDR3aa: CASRSPGGEYEQYF
CDR3nt: TGTGCCAGCCGGTCGCCCGGGGGCGAATACGAGCAGTACTTC

v_gene: TRBV29-1
d_gene: TRBD2
abundance: NA
j_gene: TRBJ2-5
CDR3aa: CSSTTSGIETQYF
CDR3nt: TGCAGCTCCACTACTAGCGGGATAGAGACCCAGTACTTC

v_gene: TRBV15
d_gene: NA
abundance: few
j_gene: TRBJ2-2
CDR3aa: CATRTGTANTGELFF
CDR3nt: TGTGCCACCAGGACCGGGACGGCGAACACCGGGGAGCTGTTTTTT

v_gene: TRBV7-8
d_gene: TRBD2
abundance: once
j_gene: TRBJ2-7
CDR3aa: CASSLSTAGAGYEQYF
CDR3nt: TGTGCCAGCAGCTTATCAACAGCAGGAGCGGGATACGAGCAGTACTTC

v_gene: TRBV5-4
d_gene: TRBD1
abundance: NA
j_gene: TRBJ1-2
CDR3aa: CASSRPGQGIDGYTF
CDR3nt: TGTGCCAGCAGCAGGCCGGGACAGGGGATTGATGGCTACACCTTC

v_gene: TRBV5-5
d_gene: NA
abundance: once
j_gene: TRBJ1-1
CDR3aa: CASSLNLGARNTEAFF
CDR3nt: TGTGCCAGCAGCTTGAATTTGGGGGCTAGGAACACTGAAGCTTTCTTT

v_gene: TRBV20-1
d_gene: NA
abundance: NA
j_gene: TRBJ1-1
CDR3aa: CSASGPAAEAFF
CDR3nt: TGCAGTGCTAGTGGGCCGGCGGCTGAAGCTTTCTTT

v_gene: TRBV6-5
d_gene: NA
abundance: NA
j_gene: TRBJ1-2
CDR3aa: CASSQGIFYTF
CDR3nt: TGTGCCAGCAGCCAAGGGATCTTCTACACCTTC

v_gene: TRBV6-5
d_gene: TRBD2
abundance: NA
j_gene: TRBJ2-1
CDR3aa: CASSYVGLAGGDEQFF
CDR3nt: TGTGCCAGCAGTTACGTAGGACTAGCGGGGGGAGATGAGCAGTTCTTC

v_gene: TRBV7-9
d_gene: TRBD1
abundance: NA
j_gene: TRBJ1-4
CDR3aa: CASSYQGAGEKLFF
CDR3nt: TGTGCCAGCAGCTATCAGGGGGCGGGAGAAAAACTGTTTTTT

v_gene: TRBV28
d_gene: NA
abundance: NA
j_gene: TRBJ2-7
CDR3aa: CASSFYDSQVEQYF
CDR3nt: TGTGCCAGCAGTTTCTACGACAGTCAGGTGGAGCAGTACTTC

v_gene: TRBV11-2
d_gene: NA
abundance: NA
j_gene: TRBJ1-2
CDR3aa: CASSHGQTYGYTF
CDR3nt: TGTGCCAGCAGCCACGGACAGACGTATGGCTACACCTTC

v_gene: TRBV27
d_gene: TRBD1
abundance: NA
j_gene: TRBJ2-1
CDR3aa: CASTIRTGPSNEQFF
CDR3nt: TGTGCCAGCACCATAAGGACAGGTCCTTCCAATGAGCAGTTCTTC

v_gene: TRBV2
d_gene: NA
abundance: NA
j_gene: TRBJ1-1
CDR3aa: CASRPPGPANTEAFF
CDR3nt: TGTGCCAGCAGGCCCCCGGGTCCTGCGAACACTGAAGCTTTCTTT

v_gene: TRBV3-1/TRBV3-2
d_gene: NA
abundance: NA
j_gene: TRBJ2-4
CDR3aa: CASSQGTAKNIQYF
CDR3nt: TGTGCCAGCAGCCAGGGGACAGCCAAAAACATTCAGTACTTC

v_gene: TRBV10-3
d_gene: NA
abundance: NA
j_gene: TRBJ2-7
CDR3aa: CAISEVGNYEQYF
CDR3nt: TGTGCCATCAGTGAGGTGGGAAACTACGAGCAGTACTTC

v_gene: TRBV28
d_gene: TRBD2
abundance: NA
j_gene: TRBJ2-7
CDR3aa: CASKYSGRGYEQYF
CDR3nt: TGTGCCAGCAAGTATAGCGGGAGAGGGTACGAGCAGTACTTC

v_gene: TRBV4-1
d_gene: NA
abundance: NA
j_gene: TRBJ1-5
CDR3aa: CASSQGGAPEGQPQHF
CDR3nt: TGCGCCAGCAGCCAAGGAGGGGCCCCAGAGGGTCAGCCCCAGCATTTT

v_gene: TRBV11-2
d_gene: NA
abundance: once
j_gene: TRBJ1-1
CDR3aa: CASSFSGAYGEAFF
CDR3nt: TGTGCCAGCAGCTTTTCGGGGGCGTACGGGGAAGCTTTCTTT

v_gene: TRBV5-6
d_gene: NA
abundance: NA
j_gene: TRBJ1-1
CDR3aa: CASSLAGFNTEAFF
CDR3nt: TGTGCCAGCAGCTTGGCCGGGTTTAACACTGAAGCTTTCTTT

v_gene: TRBV5-4
d_gene: NA
abundance: NA
j_gene: TRBJ1-2
CDR3aa: CASSLVGPGHYGYTF
CDR3nt: TGTGCCAGCAGCCTCGTCGGTCCCGGTCACTATGGCTACACCTTC

v_gene: TRBV6-6
d_gene: NA
abundance: NA
j_gene: TRBJ2-1
CDR3aa: CASSPSPHRDGYYNEQFF
CDR3nt: TGTGCCAGCAGTCCTAGCCCCCACCGGGACGGATACTACAATGAGCAGTTCTTC

v_gene: TRBV6-6
d_gene: NA
abundance: NA
j_gene: TRBJ1-1
CDR3aa: CASRSAWGEGTEAFF
CDR3nt: TGTGCCAGCAGGTCAGCGTGGGGGGAGGGCACTGAAGCTTTCTTT

v_gene: TRBV29-1
d_gene: NA
abundance: NA
j_gene: TRBJ2-1
CDR3aa: CSVAEGAYEQFF
CDR3nt: TGCAGCGTTGCGGAAGGGGCCTATGAGCAGTTCTTC

v_gene: TRBV5-1
d_gene: TRBD1
abundance: NA
j_gene: TRBJ2-5
CDR3aa: CASSPQGAKETQYF
CDR3nt: TGCGCCAGCAGCCCACAGGGGGCCAAAGAGACCCAGTACTTC

v_gene: TRBV3-1/TRBV3-2
d_gene: TRBD1
abundance: NA
j_gene: TRBJ2-5
CDR3aa: CASSQEVHRGVTQYF
CDR3nt: TGTGCCAGCAGCCAAGAGGTGCACAGGGGGGTGACCCAGTACTTC

v_gene: TRBV5-1
d_gene: TRBD1
abundance: NA
j_gene: TRBJ1-3
CDR3aa: CASSPTGGFGNTIYF
CDR3nt: TGCGCCAGCAGCCCTACAGGGGGCTTTGGAAACACCATATATTTT

v_gene: TRBV7-8
d_gene: NA
abundance: NA
j_gene: TRBJ2-3
CDR3aa: CASSFTATDTQYF
CDR3nt: TGTGCCAGCAGCTTCACAGCGACAGATACGCAGTATTTT

v_gene: TRBV7-9
d_gene: NA
abundance: NA
j_gene: TRBJ1-1
CDR3aa: CASSPEGRGLSTEAFF
CDR3nt: TGTGCCAGCAGCCCCGAGGGACGGGGGCTAAGCACTGAAGCTTTCTTT

v_gene: TRBV27
d_gene: TRBD1
abundance: NA
j_gene: TRBJ1-4
CDR3aa: CASGHRGQDEKLFF
CDR3nt: TGTGCCAGCGGGCACAGGGGGCAGGATGAAAAACTGTTTTTT

v_gene: TRBV5-6
d_gene: NA
abundance: NA
j_gene: TRBJ2-2
CDR3aa: CASSPFGGNSNTGELFF
CDR3nt: TGTGCCAGCAGCCCCTTTGGAGGTAACTCGAACACCGGGGAGCTGTTTTTT

v_gene: TRBV4-1
d_gene: NA
abundance: NA
j_gene: TRBJ1-1
CDR3aa: CASSQKHTMNTEAFF
CDR3nt: TGCGCCAGCAGCCAAAAACACACCATGAACACTGAAGCTTTCTTT

v_gene: TRBV10-1
d_gene: TRBD1
abundance: NA
j_gene: TRBJ2-7
CDR3aa: CASSETRDRRSSSYEQYF
CDR3nt: TGCGCCAGCAGTGAGACGCGGGACAGGCGCTCTAGCTCCTACGAGCAGTACTTC